This record looks at one TCR beta chain sequence and its context. Authors' data handling: Estimation of nucleated cell counts was performed using reference gene primer amplification. The assay was immunoSEQ multiplex PCR, and TCRdb's table has in-frame clones only and misses some. The D gene and trimming were derived from the DNA, and the V and J assignments and clone size from that table. The sample holds approximately 240,000 clones, roughly 84% seen once. The source of the sample is a study of blood T cell repertoires in COVID-19. In the study overall: The United States, Italy and Spain provided the acute and convalescent COVID-19 samples.

The germline V gene has CDR1 KGHDR and CDR2 SFDVKD. The CDR3 is 13 amino acids. V gave up 5 bases and J gave up 4 bases, with 10 bases separating them. This chain connects TRBV24-1 to TRBJ1-1; D is perhaps TRBD1 (6 bases). Sequencing was performed on peripheral blood. The sequence was collected from a woman aged 30 to 39 who had recovered from COVID-19. The CDR3 region has the DNA TGTGCCACCAGTGGACAGGTAGGCACTGAAGCTTTCTTT. Translation gives CATSGQVGTEAFF.